This TCR beta chain was captured in a study of T cells in Graves' hyperthyroidism and ophthalmopathy. Study-wide results and caveats: Most expanded thyroid clonotypes above 0.001 recurred in blood.

The CDR3 sequence is 14 residues long. The V gene end was trimmed by 6 bases and the J gene end by 4 bases; junction bases not matched to a gene: 6. The germline V gene has CDR1 DFQATT and CDR2 SNEGSKA (reference sequence). Details on this clonotype: Its specificity is not known.

Amplification of TCR beta CDR3 regions was performed using RNA transcripts as template. The HTBI set primed first-round TCR CDR3 RT-PCR. One entry per CDR3 protein results from TCRdb running MiXCR on the multiplex PCR reads. This sample has 530,000 or so distinct CDR3 sequences, with approximately 24% found just once. Patients showing uncontrolled infection, other autoimmune disease, pregnancy or lactation were ineligible. Diagnoses rested on clinical symptoms, serum thyroxine and TRAb, thyroid ultrasound and orbital computed tomography. The source of this sequence is a woman aged 30 to 39 with Graves' ophthalmopathy. The source material was blood. The rearrangement uses TRBV20-1 and TRBJ2-2, with 9 bases that match TRBD1. The DNA for the CDR3 is TGCAGTGCACCGACAGGGGGTTCCACCGGGGAGCTGTTTTTT. Encoded protein: CSAPTGGSTGELFF.